The 20 T cell receptor beta chains presented below share a single source sample, sequenced in a study of cytomegalovirus exposure and HLA in healthy donors. This PCR relied on a set of 60 Vbeta primers and 13 Jbeta primers. Some clones are missing from TCRdb's copy, which holds only in-frame ones; the method was immunoSEQ multiplex PCR. The table lists 85,000 to 100,000 clones, about 83% of them singletons, with under 4.5% in the top ten. Sequenced: PBMCs. The receptors were sampled from a female donor in good health and CMV-seropositive.

This clone has only a few counts. The J gene is TRBJ1-1, the V gene TRBV9; the D is unclear. The CDR3 is made up of 15 amino acids. In germline, CDR1 is SGDLS, CDR2 YYNGEE. V was shortened by 4 bases and J by 1 base, with 14 bases between the two germline ends. The CDR3 DNA reads as TGTGCCAGCAGCACCGACCTGCGGGAGAACACTGAAGCTTTCTTT. Protein: CASSTDLRENTEAFF.

The chain has TRBV7-3 and TRBJ2-1; possible D gene TRBD2, 6 bases. This CDR3 region has 14 residues. V lost 3 bases and J lost 4, with 10 bases in between. The germline gives CDR1 SGHTA, CDR2 FQGTGA. The DNA of the CDR3 is TGTGCCAGCAGCTTCGGCGGGACTTACAATGAGCAGTTCTTC. This encodes CASSFGGTYNEQFF. The entire variable domain, with the rest obtained from reference TRBV7-3 and TRBJ2-1, is as follows: GAGVSQTPSNKVTEKGKYVELRCDPISGHTALYWYRQSLGQGPEFLIYFQGTGAADDSGLPNDRFFAVRPEGSVSTLKIQRTERGDSAVYLCASSFGGTYNEQFFGPGTRLTVL.

This chain connects TRBV11-3 to TRBJ2-2; D perhaps matches TRBD1 (6 bases). The CDR3 runs to 15 residues. V lost 3 bases and J lost 3, with 11 bases in between. Germline V gives CDR1 SGHNT, CDR2 YENEEA. The chain's CDR3 is CASSFEGHHTGELFF. The CDR3 coding sequence is TGTGCCAGCAGCTTTGAGGGACACCACACCGGGGAGCTGTTTTTT.

This clone showed up just once. The chain combines TRBV2 with TRBJ2-3, with TRBD2 identical over 7 bases. This CDR3 spans 18 amino acids. V lost 3 bases and J lost 1; bases outside the gene matches: 13. CDR1 and CDR2 from the germline V gene are SNHLY and FYNNEI. This chain's CDR3 is CASSDPSKAGERTDTQYF. The CDR3 nucleotides are TGTGCCAGCAGTGACCCCTCGAAGGCGGGGGAACGCACAGATACGCAGTATTTT. The variable domain in full, with the rest retrieved from reference TRBV2 and TRBJ2-3, is EPEVTQTPSHQVTQMGQEVILRCVPISNHLYFYWYRQILGQKVEFLVSFYNNEISEKSEIFDDQFSVERPDGSNFTLKIRSTKLEDSAMYFCASSDPSKAGERTDTQYFGPGTRLTVL.

This sequence joins TRBV7-9 and TRBJ2-7; a weak D match, TRBD2 (5 bases). The CDR3 runs 14 residues. Per germline, CDR1 SEHNR and CDR2 FQNEAQ (reference sequence). Trimming took 3 bases from V and 2 from J, leaving 11 bases between them. The CDR3 protein is CASSFPGKPYEQYF. CDR3 sequence (DNA): TGTGCCAGCAGCTTTCCGGGAAAGCCCTACGAGCAGTACTTC.

V is TRBV5-6 and J is TRBJ1-2, with TRBD1 matching 8 bases. Germline lookup yields CDR1 SGHDT and CDR2 YYEEEE. With 5 bases clipped from V and 0 bases from J, the junction kept 6 bases outside the gene matches. CDR3 length: 15 amino acids. The CDR3 sequence: CASRGDRGPNYGYTF. CDR3 bases: TGTGCCAGCAGGGGTGACAGGGGACCTAACTATGGCTACACCTTC.

The chain joins TRBV19 to TRBJ2-5, with 7 bases that match TRBD1. The V segment lost 7 bases and the J segment 1 base; nucleotides outside the gene matches: 6. Germline V gene lookup returns CDR1 LNHDA and CDR2 SQIVND (reference sequence). The CDR3 runs to 14 residues. CDR3 in DNA: TGTGCCAGTACCCCGGGGACAGCCCAAGAGACCCAGTACTTC. Its protein is CASTPGTAQETQYF. Full variable domain (remainder filled in from reference TRBV19 and TRBJ2-5): DGGITQSPKYLFRKEGQNVTLSCEQNLNHDAMYWYRQDPGQGLRLIYYSQIVNDFQKGDIAEGYSVSREKKESFPLTVTSAQKNPTAFYLCASTPGTAQETQYFGPGTRLLVL.

The chain carries TRBV27 and TRBJ1-1; 7 bases are shared with TRBD1. The CDR3 sequence is 15 residues long. Germline V gene sequence: CDR1 MNHEY, CDR2 SMNVEV (reference sequence). The V and J ends lost 5 bases and 3 bases, in that order; junction bases with no gene match: 9. The CDR3 spells CASSPTTGMHTEAFF. As DNA, the CDR3 is TGTGCCAGCAGTCCTACGACAGGGATGCACACTGAAGCTTTCTTT.

The chain has TRBV11-1 and TRBJ2-7; TRBD1 agrees at 10 bases. CDR1 SGHAT and CDR2 FQDESV come from the germline V gene (reference sequence). This CDR3 has 18 residues. With V trimmed by 5 bases and J by 2 bases, 15 bases remained unmatched. The CDR3 sequence: CASSTNRDRGILTYEQYF. CDR3 nucleotide sequence: TGTGCCAGCAGCACAAATCGGGACAGGGGCATCCTCACCTACGAGCAGTACTTC. Using reference TRBV11-1 and TRBJ2-7 for the parts outside the CDR3, the full variable domain is EAEVAQSPRYKITEKSQAVAFWCDPISGHATLYWYRQILGQGPELLVQFQDESVVDDSQLPKDRFSAERLKGVDSTLKIQPAELGDSAMYLCASSTNRDRGILTYEQYFGPGTRLTVT.

For the CDR3, the DNA is TGTGCCAGCAGCTTGGTATACAGGGGGGCGAACACTGAAGCTTTCTTT. Its protein product is CASSLVYRGANTEAFF. This chain links TRBV5-6 with TRBJ1-1, with 8 bases matching TRBD1. This CDR3 is 16 amino acids long. V was clipped by 0 bases and J by 1 base; unmatched bases: 5. Germline CDR1 SGHDT, CDR2 YYEEEE.

The chain has TRBV5-1 and TRBJ2-5, with a possible D match to TRBD2 (5 bases). Germline assignment: CDR1 SGHRS and CDR2 YFSETQ. The V gene lost 4 bases and the J gene lost 5 bases, with 18 bases spanning the gap. The CDR3 is 15 amino acids. CDR3 amino acids: CASSPGLTPTETQYF. Written as DNA, the CDR3 is TGCGCCAGCAGCCCTGGACTTACCCCGACCGAGACCCAGTACTTC.

The chain joins TRBV30 to TRBJ2-2; 8 positions agree with TRBD2. J gave up 0 bases and V 2 bases, and 2 bases lay outside the gene matches. From germline, CDR1 is GTSNPN and CDR2 SVGIG (reference sequence). The CDR3 loop spans 15 amino acids. The DNA for the CDR3 is TGTGCCTGGAGTCGGGGGGGAACGAACACCGGGGAGCTGTTTTTT. Translated, it gives CAWSRGGTNTGELFF.

J is TRBJ1-1 and V is TRBV5-8, with 9 bases identical to TRBD1. The CDR3 runs to 15 residues. In germline, CDR1 is SGHTS, CDR2 YDEGEE. V lost 4 bases to trimming and J lost 1 base; unmatched junction nucleotides: 5. The CDR3 protein is CASSRLGQGNTEAFF. As DNA, the CDR3 is TGTGCCAGCAGCAGACTGGGACAGGGGAACACTGAAGCTTTCTTT.

This clone was recorded only once. The chain combines TRBV9 with TRBJ2-3, with TRBD2 matching over 9 bases. The CDR3 sequence is 16 residues long. The V gene end was trimmed by 0 bases and the J gene end by 5 bases; junction bases not matched to a gene: 7. CDR1 is SGDLS, CDR2 YYNGEE, per germline. The CDR3 coding sequence is TGTGCCAGCAGCGTAGTTTCTAGCGGGGCTGGAGATACGCAGTATTTT. This codes for CASSVVSSGAGDTQYF.

On this clone: One end of the junction varies from germline; a read error may be responsible. Other DNA sequences from this sample encode an identical CDR3 as well. V is TRBV28 and J is TRBJ1-1; the D gene is possibly TRBD1 (6 bases). The CDR3 length is 13 residues. Per the germline V gene, CDR1 is MDHEN and CDR2 is SYDVKM. CDR3: CASSWDTLTEAFF. CDR3 bases: TGTGCCAGCAGCTGGGACACCCTCACTGAAGCTTTCTTC.

Concerning this clone itself: A much larger clone is a single base away; this may be a read error. In DNA, the CDR3 is TGTGCCAGCAGTGTACAGGGCAATCAGCCCCAGCATTTT. It is translated as CASSVQGNQPQHF. The chain has TRBV6-1 and TRBJ1-5, with D tentatively TRBD1 (5 bases). V shed 4 bases and J shed 2 bases, with 6 bases lying between them. CDR3 length equals 13 residues. Looked up from germline, CDR1 is MNHNS and CDR2 is SASEGT.

A note on this clone: The junction differs from germline at one of its ends, possibly a read error. The CDR3 bases are TGCGCCCGCAGCACCTCGACAGGGGTCGGGGCCAACGTCCTGACTTTC. Its protein is CARSTSTGVGANVLTF. This chain joins TRBV5-1 and TRBJ2-6; 8 positions match TRBD1. Germline-derived CDR1 and CDR2 are SGHRS and YFSETQ. The CDR3 spans 16 residues.

V usage is TRBV9 and J usage is TRBJ2-3; TRBD2 aligns across 9 bases. Germline V lookup: CDR1 SGDLS, CDR2 YYNGEE. V gave up 0 bases and J gave up 7 bases; unmatched junction bases: 6. The CDR3 runs 15 residues. CDR3 amino acids: CASSVEGGGANTQYF. Here the CDR3 DNA reads TGTGCCAGCAGCGTAGAGGGCGGGGGGGCAAATACGCAGTATTTT.

This clone was detected a few times. This chain uses TRBV28 with TRBJ1-1, with TRBD1 matching over 8 bases. J was trimmed by 1 base and V by 3 bases; bases with no gene match: 7. The length of the CDR3 is 16 residues. Germline CDR1 reads MDHEN; CDR2 reads SYDVKM. Here the CDR3 reads CASSFGTGPGNTEAFF. The CDR3, as DNA: TGTGCCAGCAGTTTCGGGACAGGTCCGGGGAACACTGAAGCTTTCTTT. Based on the CDR3 plus reference TRBV28 and TRBJ1-1, the full variable domain is DVKVTQSSRYLVKRTGEKVFLECVQDMDHENMFWYRQDPGLGLRLIYFSYDVKMKEKGDIPEGYSVSREKKERFSLILESASTNQTSMYLCASSFGTGPGNTEAFFGQGTRLTVV.

The gene calls are TRBV7-9 and TRBJ2-7; TRBD1 might be the D (6 bases). V lost 2 bases and J 3 bases, leaving 11 bases between the germline ends. The CDR3 consists of 14 residues. The germline V gene encodes CDR1 SEHNR and CDR2 FQNEAQ (reference sequence). CDR3 amino acids: CASSLSRGSYEQYF. CDR3 in DNA: TGTGCCAGCAGCTTAAGCAGGGGCAGCTACGAGCAGTACTTC.